This TCR beta chain was found in a study of cytomegalovirus exposure and HLA in healthy donors. Trimming stripped 3 bases from V and 0 bases from J, with 9 bases between. The CDR3 spans 15 residues. In germline, CDR1 is LNHDA, CDR2 SQIVND (reference sequence). PCR employed 60 Vbeta and 13 Jbeta primers. Clones were read by immunoSEQ multiplex PCR, and TCRdb kept only the in-frame ones, dropping some. This table holds approximately 130,000 clones, roughly 80% found once. As concerns this clone: The antigen is undetermined.

Regarding the study as a whole: The analysis excluded some indistinguishable V segments, including TRBV6-2 and TRBV6-3. Analyzed later, association rates of TCRs varied across HLA loci, with DRB1 most and HLA-C fewest.

Material: PBMCs. This chain uses TRBV19 with TRBJ2-1; no reliable D call. This TCR came from a man aged 50-59 years in good health and CMV-seronegative. The CDR3 DNA reads as TGTGCCAGTAGTATTGAGGCAGCCTCCTACAATGAGCAGTTCTTC. Translating gives CASSIEAASYNEQFF.